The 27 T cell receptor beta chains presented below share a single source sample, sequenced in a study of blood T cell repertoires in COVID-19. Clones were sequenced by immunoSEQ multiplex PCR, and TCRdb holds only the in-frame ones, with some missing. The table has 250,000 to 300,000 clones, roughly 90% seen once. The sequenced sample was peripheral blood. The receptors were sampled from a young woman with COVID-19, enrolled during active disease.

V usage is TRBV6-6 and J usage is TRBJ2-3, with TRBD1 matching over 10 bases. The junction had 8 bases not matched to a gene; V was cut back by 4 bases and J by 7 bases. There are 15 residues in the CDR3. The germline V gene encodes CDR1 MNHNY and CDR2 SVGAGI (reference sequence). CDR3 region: CASSFPDRGSHTQYF. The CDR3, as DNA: TGTGCCAGCAGTTTCCCGGACAGGGGGTCCCATACGCAGTATTTT.

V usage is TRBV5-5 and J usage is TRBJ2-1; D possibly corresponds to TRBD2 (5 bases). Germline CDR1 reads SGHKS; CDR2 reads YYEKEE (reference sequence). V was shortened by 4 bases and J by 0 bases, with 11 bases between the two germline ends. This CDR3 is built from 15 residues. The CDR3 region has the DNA TGTGCCAGCAGCCGGACTGGAACCTCCTACAATGAGCAGTTCTTC. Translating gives CASSRTGTSYNEQFF. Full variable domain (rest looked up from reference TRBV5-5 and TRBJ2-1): DAGVTQSPTHLIKTRGQQVTLRCSPISGHKSVSWYQQVLGQGPQFIFQYYEKEERGRGNFPDRFSARQFPNYSSELNVNALLLGDSALYLCASSRTGTSYNEQFFGPGTRLTVL.

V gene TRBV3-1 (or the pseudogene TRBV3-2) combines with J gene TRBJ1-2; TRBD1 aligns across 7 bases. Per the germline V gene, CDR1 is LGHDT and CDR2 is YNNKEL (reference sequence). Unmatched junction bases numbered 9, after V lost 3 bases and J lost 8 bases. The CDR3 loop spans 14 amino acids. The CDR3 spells CASSQDDRAEGYTF. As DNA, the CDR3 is TGTGCCAGCAGCCAGGACGACAGGGCGGAGGGCTACACCTTC.

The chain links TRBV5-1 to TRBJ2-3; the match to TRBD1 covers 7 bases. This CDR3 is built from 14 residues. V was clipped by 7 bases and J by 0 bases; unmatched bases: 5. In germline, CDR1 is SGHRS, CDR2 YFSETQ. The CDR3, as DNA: TGCGCCAGCCGCATGACAGGGAGCACAGATACGCAGTATTTT. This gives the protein CASRMTGSTDTQYF. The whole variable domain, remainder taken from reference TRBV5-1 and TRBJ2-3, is KAGVTQTPRYLIKTRGQQVTLSCSPISGHRSVSWYQQTPGQGLQFLFEYFSETQRNKGNFPGRFSGRQFSNSRSEMNVSTLELGDSALYLCASRMTGSTDTQYFGPGTRLTVL.

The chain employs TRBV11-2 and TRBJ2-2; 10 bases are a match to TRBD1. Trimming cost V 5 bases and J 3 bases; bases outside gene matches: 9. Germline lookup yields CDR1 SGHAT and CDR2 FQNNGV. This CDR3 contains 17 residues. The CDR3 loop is CASSLRAGTGDTGELFF. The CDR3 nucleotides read TGTGCCAGCAGCCTAAGAGCCGGGACAGGGGACACCGGGGAGCTGTTTTTT.

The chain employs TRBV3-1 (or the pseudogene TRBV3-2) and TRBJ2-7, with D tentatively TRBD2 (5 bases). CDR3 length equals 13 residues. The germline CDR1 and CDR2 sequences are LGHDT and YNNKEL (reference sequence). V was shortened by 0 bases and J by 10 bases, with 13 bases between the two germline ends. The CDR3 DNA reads TGTGCCAGCAGCCAAGATACCGTGTCTAGCCAGTACTTC. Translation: CASSQDTVSSQYF.

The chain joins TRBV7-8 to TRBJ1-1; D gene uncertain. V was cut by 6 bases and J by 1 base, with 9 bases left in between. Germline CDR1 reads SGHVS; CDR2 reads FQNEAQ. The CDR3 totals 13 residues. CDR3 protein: CASSQTSNTEAFF. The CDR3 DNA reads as TGTGCCAGCAGTCAAACATCGAACACTGAAGCTTTCTTT.

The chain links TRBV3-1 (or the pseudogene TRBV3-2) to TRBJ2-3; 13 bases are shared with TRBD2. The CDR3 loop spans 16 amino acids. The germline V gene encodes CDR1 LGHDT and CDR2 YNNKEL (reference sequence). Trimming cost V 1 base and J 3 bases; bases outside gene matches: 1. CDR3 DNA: TGTGCCAGCAGCCAAGGGGGACTAGCGGGGACAGATACGCAGTATTTT. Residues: CASSQGGLAGTDTQYF.

In nucleotides, the CDR3 is TGTGCCACCAGTGACTCCGGGACAGGGGGAGGAGGGGCCTACAATGAGCAGTTCTTC. Translating gives CATSDSGTGGGGAYNEQFF. The rearrangement uses TRBV24-1 and TRBJ2-1; 11 nucleotides agree with TRBD1. Germline CDR1 KGHDR, CDR2 SFDVKD. The CDR3 is made up of 19 amino acids. With V trimmed by 4 bases and J by 2 bases, 12 bases remained unmatched.

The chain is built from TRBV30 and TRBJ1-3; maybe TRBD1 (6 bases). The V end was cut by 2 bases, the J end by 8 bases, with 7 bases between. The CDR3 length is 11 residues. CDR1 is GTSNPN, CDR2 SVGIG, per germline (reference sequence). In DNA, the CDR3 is TGTGCCTGGAGTCCAGGGGACACCATATATTTT. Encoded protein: CAWSPGDTIYF.

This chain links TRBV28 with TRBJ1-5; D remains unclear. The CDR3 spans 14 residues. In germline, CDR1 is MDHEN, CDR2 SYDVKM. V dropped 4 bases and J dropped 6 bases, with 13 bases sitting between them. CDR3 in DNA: TGTGCCAGCAGTTCAGGTCTAGCAAGTCAGCCCCAGCATTTT. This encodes CASSSGLASQPQHF.

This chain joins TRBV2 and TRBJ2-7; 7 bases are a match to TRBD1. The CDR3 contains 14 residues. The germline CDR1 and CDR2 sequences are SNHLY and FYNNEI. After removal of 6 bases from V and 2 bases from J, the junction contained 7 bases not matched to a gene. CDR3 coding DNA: TGTGCCAGCAGCTGGGACAGCGTAACCTACGAGCAGTACTTC. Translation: CASSWDSVTYEQYF.

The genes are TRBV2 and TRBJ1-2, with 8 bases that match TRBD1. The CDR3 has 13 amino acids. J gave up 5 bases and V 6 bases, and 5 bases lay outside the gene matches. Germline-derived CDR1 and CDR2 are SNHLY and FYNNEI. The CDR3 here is CASRGTGIYGYTF. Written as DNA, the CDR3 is TGTGCCAGCAGAGGGACAGGAATATATGGCTACACCTTC.

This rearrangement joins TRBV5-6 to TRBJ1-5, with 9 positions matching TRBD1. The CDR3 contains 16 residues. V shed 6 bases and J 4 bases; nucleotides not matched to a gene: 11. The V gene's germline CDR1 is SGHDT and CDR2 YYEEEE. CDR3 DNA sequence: TGTGCCAGCACCTCGACAGGGGGGGCTCTGAATCAGCCCCAGCATTTT. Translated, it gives CASTSTGGALNQPQHF.

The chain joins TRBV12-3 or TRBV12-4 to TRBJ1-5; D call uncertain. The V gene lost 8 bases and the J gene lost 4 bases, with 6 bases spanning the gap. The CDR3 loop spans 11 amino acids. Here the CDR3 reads CASRRNQPQHF. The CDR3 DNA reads TGTGCCAGCCGGAGGAATCAGCCCCAGCATTTT.

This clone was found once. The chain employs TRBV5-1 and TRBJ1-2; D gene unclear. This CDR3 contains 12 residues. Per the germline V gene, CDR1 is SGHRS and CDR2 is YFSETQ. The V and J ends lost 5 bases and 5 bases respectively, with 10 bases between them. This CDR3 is CASRPDSYGYTF. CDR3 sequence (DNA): TGCGCCAGCAGGCCGGACTCGTATGGCTACACCTTC.

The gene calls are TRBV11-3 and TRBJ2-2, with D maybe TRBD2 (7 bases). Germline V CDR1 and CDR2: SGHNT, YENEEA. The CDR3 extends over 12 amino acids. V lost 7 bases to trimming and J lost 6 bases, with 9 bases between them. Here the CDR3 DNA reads TGTGCCAGCAAAGGGGGGGCCGGGGAGCTGTTTTTT. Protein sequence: CASKGGAGELFF.

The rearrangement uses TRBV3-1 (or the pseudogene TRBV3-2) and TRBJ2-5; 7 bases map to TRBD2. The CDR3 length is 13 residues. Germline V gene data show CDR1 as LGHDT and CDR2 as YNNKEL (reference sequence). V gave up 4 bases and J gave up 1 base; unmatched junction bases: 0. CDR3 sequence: CASSRLAQETQYF. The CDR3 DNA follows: TGTGCCAGCAGCCGACTAGCCCAAGAGACCCAGTACTTC.

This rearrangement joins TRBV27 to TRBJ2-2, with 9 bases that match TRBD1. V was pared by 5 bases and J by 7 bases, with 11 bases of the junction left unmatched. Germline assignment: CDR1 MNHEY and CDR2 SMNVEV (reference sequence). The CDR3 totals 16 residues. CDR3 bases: TGTGCCAGCAGTCCGTGGACAGGGGATGGCCACGGGGAGCTGTTTTTT. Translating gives CASSPWTGDGHGELFF.

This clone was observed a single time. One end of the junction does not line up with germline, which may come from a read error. The CDR3 sequence: CASSSLAGSSLAVF. CDR3 DNA: TGCGCCAGCAGCTCTCTAGCGGGATCTAGTCTCGCGGTCTTC. The V and J genes are TRBV5-1 and TRBJ2-1; TRBD2 agrees at 9 bases. Germline V lookup: CDR1 SGHRS, CDR2 YFSETQ. This CDR3 comprises 14 residues.

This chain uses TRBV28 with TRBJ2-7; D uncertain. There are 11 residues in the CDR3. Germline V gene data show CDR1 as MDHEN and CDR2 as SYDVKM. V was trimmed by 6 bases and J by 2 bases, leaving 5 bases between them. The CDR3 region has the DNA TGTGCCAGCAGCTCCGCCTACGAGCAGTACTTC. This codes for CASSSAYEQYF.

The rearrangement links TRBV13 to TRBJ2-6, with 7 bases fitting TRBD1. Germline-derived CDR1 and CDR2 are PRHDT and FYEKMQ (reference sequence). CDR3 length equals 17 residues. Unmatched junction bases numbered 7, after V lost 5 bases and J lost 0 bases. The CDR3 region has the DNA TGTGCCAGCAGCGGACCAACAGGGGCCTCTGGGGCCAACGTCCTGACTTTC. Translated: CASSGPTGASGANVLTF.

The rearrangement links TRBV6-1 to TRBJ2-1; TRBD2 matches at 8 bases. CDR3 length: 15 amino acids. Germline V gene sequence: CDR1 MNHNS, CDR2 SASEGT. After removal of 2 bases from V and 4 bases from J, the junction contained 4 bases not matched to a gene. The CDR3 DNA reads TGTGCCAGCAGTGAACGGGGGGGCCCGTACAATGAGCAGTTCTTC. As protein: CASSERGGPYNEQFF.

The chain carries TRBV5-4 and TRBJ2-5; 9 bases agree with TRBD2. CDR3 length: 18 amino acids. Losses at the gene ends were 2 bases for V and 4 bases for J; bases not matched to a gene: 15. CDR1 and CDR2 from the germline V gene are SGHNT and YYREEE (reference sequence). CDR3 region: CASSLGGRAARARETQYF. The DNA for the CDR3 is TGTGCCAGCAGCTTAGGCGGGAGGGCCGCGAGGGCCCGAGAGACCCAGTACTTC.

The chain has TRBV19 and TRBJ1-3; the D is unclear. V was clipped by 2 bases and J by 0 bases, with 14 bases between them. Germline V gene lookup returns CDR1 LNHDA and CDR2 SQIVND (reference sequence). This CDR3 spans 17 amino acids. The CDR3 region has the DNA TGTGCCAGTAGTATACGTTCAGGCCGAAGCTCTGGAAACACCATATATTTT. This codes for CASSIRSGRSSGNTIYF.

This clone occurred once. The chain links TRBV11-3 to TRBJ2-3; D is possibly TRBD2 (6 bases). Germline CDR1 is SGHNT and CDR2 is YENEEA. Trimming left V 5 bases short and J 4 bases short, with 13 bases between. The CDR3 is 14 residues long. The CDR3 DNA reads TGTGCCAGCAGCCGGAGGGCCGGTTCAGATACGCAGTATTTT. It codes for CASSRRAGSDTQYF.

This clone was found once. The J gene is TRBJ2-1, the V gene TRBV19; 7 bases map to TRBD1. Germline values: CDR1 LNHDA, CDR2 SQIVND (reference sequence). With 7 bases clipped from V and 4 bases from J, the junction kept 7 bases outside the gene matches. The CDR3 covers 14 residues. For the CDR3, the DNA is TGTGCCAGTACTCTTGGGACAGCATACAATGAGCAGTTCTTC. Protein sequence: CASTLGTAYNEQFF.